This TCR beta chain was captured by sequencing in a study of CD8+ T cells in alopecia areata. Study information: Patients remained on tofacitinib for 6 to 18 months and then went 6 months without it.

Following RNA extraction, reverse transcription yielded cDNA that acted as the sequencing template. Repertoires were generated with immunoSEQ multiplex PCR, while TCRdb's copy carries only in-frame clones and drops some. The sample includes about 150,000 clones, 50% to 65% of them seen just once. Individuals with alopecia areata gave both lesional scalp punch biopsies and peripheral blood for collection. Researchers picked out CD4+ and CD8+ T cells from PBMCs by sorting. This CDR3 spans 10 amino acids. Per germline, CDR1 SQVTM and CDR2 ANQGSEA. Trimming took 6 bases from V and 6 from J, leaving 8 bases between them. A word on this clone: Its antigen remains unknown.

Whole-study results and caveats: Scalp samples also yield sequences of resident alphabeta T cells from normal skin.

The source of this sequence is a human donor with alopecia areata. This chain links TRBV29-1 with TRBJ1-1, with no clear D. The sequencing used CD8+ T cells sorted from blood, collected at week 0. The chain's CDR3 is CSVIGAEAFF. Written as DNA, the CDR3 is TGCAGCGTGATTGGGGCTGAAGCTTTCTTT.